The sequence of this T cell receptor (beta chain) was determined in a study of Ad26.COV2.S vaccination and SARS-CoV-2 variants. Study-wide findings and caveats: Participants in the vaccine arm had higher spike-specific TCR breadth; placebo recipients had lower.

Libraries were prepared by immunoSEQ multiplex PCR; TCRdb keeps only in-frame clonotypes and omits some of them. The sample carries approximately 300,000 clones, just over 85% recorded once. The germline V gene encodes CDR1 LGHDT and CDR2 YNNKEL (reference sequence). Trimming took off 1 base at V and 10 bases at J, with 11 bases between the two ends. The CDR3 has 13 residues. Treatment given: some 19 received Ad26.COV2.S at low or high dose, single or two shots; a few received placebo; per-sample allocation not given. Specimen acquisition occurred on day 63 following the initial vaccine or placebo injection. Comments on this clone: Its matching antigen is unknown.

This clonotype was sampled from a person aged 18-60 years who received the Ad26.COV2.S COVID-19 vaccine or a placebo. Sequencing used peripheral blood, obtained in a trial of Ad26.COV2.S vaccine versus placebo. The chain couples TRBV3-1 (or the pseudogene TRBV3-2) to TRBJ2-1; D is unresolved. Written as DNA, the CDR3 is TGTGCCAGCAGCCAAGGAGGAAAACAGGAGCAGTTCTTC. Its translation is CASSQGGKQEQFF.